These 8 T cell receptor beta chains share one sample of origin, sequenced in a study of blood T cell repertoires in COVID-19. TCRdb's table, derived via immunoSEQ multiplex PCR, lists solely in-frame clones and lacks some. The sample lists about 55,000 clones, approximately 90% occurring once. Specimen: peripheral blood. The origin of the receptors is a human donor with active COVID-19. The donor label of this sample is uncertain.

The chain has TRBV27 and TRBJ1-2, with TRBD1 matching over 10 bases. The J segment lost 3 bases and the V segment lost 5 bases, leaving 6 bases of the junction unmatched. Germline CDR1 is MNHEY and CDR2 is SMNVEV (reference sequence). The CDR3 is 15 residues long. As DNA, the CDR3 is TGTGCCAGCAGTCCCGGGACAGGGGTTTACTATGGCTACACCTTC. It yields the protein CASSPGTGVYYGYTF.

This chain links TRBV2 with TRBJ1-2; D gene unclear. From germline, CDR1 is SNHLY and CDR2 FYNNEI. Trimming stripped 4 bases from V and 2 bases from J, with 5 bases between. CDR3 length: 12 residues. CDR3 coding DNA: TGTGCCAGCAGTGGCGGCAACTATGGCTACACCTTC. It translates to CASSGGNYGYTF.

The sample holds one count of this clone. The J gene is TRBJ2-2, the V gene TRBV7-3, with D tentatively TRBD1 (6 bases). The V end lost 4 bases, the J end lost 2 bases, and 14 bases lay between the germline ends. Germline V gene lookup returns CDR1 SGHTA and CDR2 FQGTGA. The CDR3 sequence is 16 residues long. CDR3 loop: CASSSQGRANTGELFF. The CDR3, as DNA: TGTGCCAGCAGCTCCCAGGGGCGGGCAAACACCGGGGAGCTGTTTTTT.

This chain connects TRBV9 to TRBJ2-1, with 9 bases fitting TRBD2. The junction had 3 bases not matched to a gene; V was cut back by 0 bases and J by 2 bases. Germline V CDR1 and CDR2: SGDLS, YYNGEE. The CDR3 is 16 residues long. The CDR3 sequence: CASSVAWTSAYNEQFF. In DNA form, the CDR3 reads TGTGCCAGCAGCGTAGCATGGACTAGCGCCTACAATGAGCAGTTCTTC.

The chain carries TRBV5-1 and TRBJ2-3; 11 nucleotides align to TRBD1. Germline V gene lookup returns CDR1 SGHRS and CDR2 YFSETQ. Trimming at V came to 2 bases and at J to 4 bases, leaving 3 bases not matched to a gene. CDR3 length: 15 residues. The CDR3 nucleotides are TGCGCCAGCAGCTTAGGGACAGGGGGGGCAGATACGCAGTATTTT. Translating it yields CASSLGTGGADTQYF.

The V and J genes are TRBV5-6 and TRBJ1-2, with a tentative D call TRBD1 (5 bases). CDR1 is SGHDT, CDR2 YYEEEE, per germline. The ends were cut back, 1 base at V and 8 bases at J, with 15 bases in the middle. This CDR3 is 14 amino acids long. The CDR3 DNA sequence: TGTGCCAGCAGCTTGAAGGTGTTCCCAGGGGGCTACACCTTC. It specifies CASSLKVFPGGYTF.

V usage is TRBV7-2 and J usage is TRBJ1-1, with a tentative D call TRBD1 (5 bases). Germline V CDR1 and CDR2: SGHTA, FQGNSA. V lost 5 bases to trimming and J lost 4 bases, with 20 bases between them. This CDR3 is built from 16 residues. The CDR3 protein is CASSPSGGNRRTEAFF. Here the CDR3 DNA reads TGTGCCAGCAGCCCCTCCGGGGGGAATCGGCGCACTGAAGCTTTCTTT. Full variable domain (missing parts from reference TRBV7-2 and TRBJ1-1): GAGVSQSPSNKVTEKGKDVELRCDPISGHTALYWYRQSLGQGLEFLIYFQGNSAPDKSGLPSDRFSAERTGGSVSTLTIQRTQQEDSAVYLCASSPSGGNRRTEAFFGQGTRLTVV.

The V and J genes are TRBV3-1 (or the pseudogene TRBV3-2) and TRBJ1-2; a weak D match, TRBD1 (5 bases). CDR3 length: 14 residues. Trimming took 2 bases from V and 4 from J, leaving 11 bases between them. Per germline, CDR1 LGHDT and CDR2 YNNKEL (reference sequence). The CDR3 coding sequence is TGTGCCAGCAGCCAACCCGGGGGGTTCTATGGCTACACCTTC. Translated: CASSQPGGFYGYTF.